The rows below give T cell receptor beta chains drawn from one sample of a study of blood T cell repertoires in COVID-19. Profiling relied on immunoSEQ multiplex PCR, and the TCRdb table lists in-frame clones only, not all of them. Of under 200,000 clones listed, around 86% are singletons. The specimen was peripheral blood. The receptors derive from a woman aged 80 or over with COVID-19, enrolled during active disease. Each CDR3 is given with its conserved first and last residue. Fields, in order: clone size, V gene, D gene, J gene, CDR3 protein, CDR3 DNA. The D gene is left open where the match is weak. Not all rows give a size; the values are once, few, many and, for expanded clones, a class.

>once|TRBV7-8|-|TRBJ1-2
CASTSNPRGWDYGYTF
TGTGCCAGCACCTCGAACCCCAGGGGATGGGACTATGGCTACACCTTC
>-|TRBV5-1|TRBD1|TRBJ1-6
CASSLLLTGDNSPLHF
TGCGCCAGCAGCTTGTTGTTGACAGGGGATAATTCACCCCTCCACTTT
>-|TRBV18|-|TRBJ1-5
CASSLGQGYQPQHF
TGTGCCAGCTCACTGGGTCAGGGGTATCAGCCCCAGCATTTT
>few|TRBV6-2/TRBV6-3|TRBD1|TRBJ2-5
CASSYPRGQPQETQYF
TGTGCCAGCAGTTACCCTCGGGGACAGCCTCAAGAGACCCAGTACTTC
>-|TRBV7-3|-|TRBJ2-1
CASSPRDNSYNEQFF
TGTGCCAGCAGCCCCCGAGACAACTCCTACAATGAGCAGTTCTTC
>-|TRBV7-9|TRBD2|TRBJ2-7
CASSLAGGGHEQYF
TGTGCCAGCAGCTTAGCGGGCGGGGGACACGAGCAGTACTTC
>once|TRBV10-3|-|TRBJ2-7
CAISEGPPNEQYF
TGTGCCATCAGTGAGGGGCCCCCCAACGAGCAGTACTTC
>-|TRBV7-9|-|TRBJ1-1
CASSLEIAEAFF
TGTGCCAGCAGCTTGGAGATCGCTGAAGCTTTCTTT
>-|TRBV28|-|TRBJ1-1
CASTSAGRDMNTEAFF
TGTGCCAGCACCTCAGCCGGGAGGGATATGAACACTGAAGCTTTCTTT
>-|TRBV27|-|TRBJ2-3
CASRLTGLGLSTDTQYF
TGTGCCAGCCGTTTAACGGGACTGGGACTTAGCACAGATACGCAGTATTTT
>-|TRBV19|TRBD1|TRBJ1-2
CATRITGQGHGYTF
TGTGCCACCAGAATAACGGGACAGGGACATGGCTACACCTTC
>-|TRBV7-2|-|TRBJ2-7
CASSLGPATYEQYF
TGTGCCAGCAGCTTAGGACCAGCGACCTACGAGCAGTACTTC
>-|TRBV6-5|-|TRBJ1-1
CASSTLRGGDTEAFF
TGTGCCAGCAGTACCCTACGGGGCGGGGACACTGAAGCTTTCTTT
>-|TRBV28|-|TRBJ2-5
CASSSGAGGNQETQYF
TGTGCCAGCAGTTCCGGGGCAGGGGGGAATCAAGAGACCCAGTACTTC
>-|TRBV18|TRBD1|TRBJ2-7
CASSQGDYEQYF
TGTGCCAGCTCTCAGGGGGACTACGAGCAGTACTTC
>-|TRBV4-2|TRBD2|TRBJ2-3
CASSQERRTSGRLSSSDTQYF
TGTGCCAGCAGCCAAGAGAGAAGGACTAGCGGGAGGCTGTCTAGCTCAGATACGCAGTATTTT
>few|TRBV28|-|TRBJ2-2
CASIPSPNTGELFF
TGTGCCAGCATTCCTTCCCCGAACACCGGGGAGCTGTTTTTT